This TCR beta chain appears in the sequencing data of a study of blood T cell repertoires in COVID-19. Study in general: T cells, B-cell-depleted T cells, or PBMCs supplied cDNA or gDNA.

Per the original methods: Scientists estimated how many nucleated cells there were by amplifying reference gene primers. Method: immunoSEQ multiplex PCR; TCRdb's copy keeps in-frame clones and lacks some. That table furnishes V, J and clone size, whereas the DNA furnished D and trimming. Of roughly 150,000 clones in the sample, around 82% are singletons; the top ten hold about 2.1%. CDR3 length: 12 amino acids. Losses at the gene ends were 4 bases for V and 2 bases for J; bases not matched to a gene: 1. Germline CDR1 is GTSNPN and CDR2 is SVGIG (reference sequence). This chain links TRBV30 with TRBJ2-5; 7 bases match TRBD2. The clonotype was recovered from a woman older than 75 with acute or convalescent COVID-19. The sequencing input was peripheral blood. CDR3 in amino acids: CAWTSGQETQYF. The CDR3, as DNA: TGTGCCTGGACTAGCGGTCAAGAGACCCAGTACTTC.